This record looks at one T cell receptor beta chain sequence and its context. V lost 3 bases and J 3 bases, leaving 9 bases between the germline ends. Germline values: CDR1 SEHNR, CDR2 FQNEAQ (reference sequence). The CDR3 has 14 residues. The source of the sample is a study of CD8 T cells in Susac syndrome. Random hexamers were used to reverse transcribe an amount of about 0.45 to 1 ug RNA. With immunoSEQ multiplex PCR, TCR beta CDR3 was amplified across 54 Vbeta and 13 Jbeta. In TCRdb, the immunoSEQ multiplex PCR reads were re-called with MiXCR into one record per CDR3 protein. In the table there are 150,000 to 200,000 distinct CDR3 sequences, approximately 93% of which are singletons. Each multiple sclerosis control was a treatment-naive patient with relapsing-remitting disease that was either stable or active. Negative isolation was used for CD8+ and CD4+ T cells, and FACS enrichment was applied to TEMRA cells.

This chain joins TRBV7-9 and TRBJ1-5; D is perhaps TRBD1 (5 bases). Sequenced material: CD4+ T cells from PBMCs. The clonotype comes from a human donor with multiple sclerosis. Written as DNA, the CDR3 is TGTGCCAGCAGCTTGGGACTGAACAATCAGCCCCAGCATTTT. Its translation: CASSLGLNNQPQHF.